There are a few counts of the clone carrying this T cell receptor beta chain. The data originate from a study of blood T cells in healthy people across ages. Study-level information: Per two T cells, template switching captured roughly one barcoded beta molecule.

Investigators took about 9.2 milliliters of peripheral blood from every donor. Whenever a sample was processed, at least 6 million PBMCs were isolated. Primers used in a second PCR of roughly 7 to 12 cycles were a sample-barcoded 5' primer and a J-beta primer mix. Every sample gave at least 2.5 million paired-end reads containing CDR3. One entry per CDR3 protein results from TCRdb running MiXCR on the 5' RACE reads. The sample records about 1,400,000 distinct CDR3 sequences, 42% being singletons. V shed 11 bases and J shed 2 bases, with 16 bases lying between them. The CDR3 has 14 residues. Germline V gene sequence: CDR1 MNHNS, CDR2 SASEGT.

Sequenced input: blood. The V call is TRBV6-1, the J call TRBJ2-1; D tentatively fits TRBD1 or TRBD2 (5 bases each). The source of this sequence is a woman aged 18-30 years in good health. As DNA, the CDR3 is TGTGCCGGGGGAAACGGCCTAGCCTACAATGAGCAGTTCTTC. Its translation is CAGGNGLAYNEQFF.